This is a list of T cell receptor beta chains from one sample in a study of T cell responses to AZD1222 COVID-19 vaccine. The table came from immunoSEQ multiplex PCR; TCRdb's copy has only in-frame clones and leaves some out. Of 95,000 to 150,000 clones listed, around 82% are singletons. Specimen: peripheral blood, collected on day 0 of AZD1222 vaccination. The receptor source for this set is an adult in good health. The CDR3 runs from the conserved cysteine through the conserved F or W. Each record gives: J gene, V gene, clone size, CDR3 length, D gene, CDR3 DNA, CDR3 protein. The D gene is left open where the match is weak. Only part of the rows carry a size: once, few, many, or a class if the clone is expanded.

>TRBJ1-2|TRBV2|.|11|.
TGTGCCAGCGGGACTAACTATGGCTACACCTTC
CASGTNYGYTF
>TRBJ2-7|TRBV6-5|.|15|TRBD1
TGTGCCAGCAGACAACGGCAGGGACAGTCCTACGAGCAGTACTTC
CASRQRQGQSYEQYF
>TRBJ1-2|TRBV2|.|16|.
TGTGCCAGCAGCCGGACTCCCACCGGCGGGGGCTATGGCTACACCTTC
CASSRTPTGGGYGYTF
>TRBJ1-2|TRBV9|.|14|.
TGTGCCAGCAGCGGACTAGGGTTAAGCTATGGCTACACCTTC
CASSGLGLSYGYTF
>TRBJ1-1|TRBV9|.|14|.
TGTGCCAGCAGCGTTGAGACAGGGAACACTGAAGCTTTCTTT
CASSVETGNTEAFF
>TRBJ2-1|TRBV11-3|.|15|.
TGTGCCAGCAGCTCCCTGAGGGCGGGGGCCAGTGAGCAGTTCTTC
CASSSLRAGASEQFF
>TRBJ1-5|TRBV4-2|few|18|.
TGTGCCAGCAGCCAAGGGGGAAGATCTAGATCCCCAAATCAGCCCCAGCATTTT
CASSQGGRSRSPNQPQHF
>TRBJ2-2|TRBV24-1|.|17|.
TGTGCCACCAGTGCCCCAGGAGGGCTCCCACACACCGGGGAGCTGTTTTTT
CATSAPGGLPHTGELFF
>TRBJ1-6|TRBV2|once|15|.
TGTGCCAGCAGTGATGTCCTTCAGAGGGGTTCACCCCTCCACTTT
CASSDVLQRGSPLHF
>TRBJ2-1|TRBV11-2|.|12|.
TGTGCCAGCAGCCAGGGGTTAAATGAGCAGTTCTTC
CASSQGLNEQFF
>TRBJ2-3|TRBV2|.|12|.
TGTGCCAGCAGTGAAGCCCGGTATACGCAGTATTTT
CASSEARYTQYF
>TRBJ1-1|TRBV27|once|15|TRBD1
TGTGCCAGCAGTACACCGGGACAGCGCCACACTGAAGCTTTCTTT
CASSTPGQRHTEAFF
>TRBJ2-1|TRBV28|.|14|TRBD2
TGTGCCAGCAGTCCAAGCGGGGTTTACAATGAGCAGTTCTTC
CASSPSGVYNEQFF
>TRBJ1-3|TRBV19|.|17|.
TGTGCTTCTGGAGAGCCGGCCGCAGTGGGTTCTGGAAACACCATATATTTT
CASGEPAAVGSGNTIYF